A selection of T cell receptor beta chains follows, all from one sample in a study of blood T cell repertoires in COVID-19. Assay used: immunoSEQ multiplex PCR; TCRdb lists only in-frame clones, some missing. The sample yields 65,000 to 75,000 clones, less than 90% seen once. The sequenced material came from peripheral blood. These receptors came from a man aged 50-60 years with active COVID-19. The CDR3 runs from the conserved cysteine through the conserved F or W. A D gene is named only where the DNA matches it firmly. Clone size is shown for a subset of rows, as once, few, many or a class of expanded clone.

>.|TRBV5-1|TRBJ2-1|.
CASSLVRREHEQFF
TGCGCCAGCAGCTTGGTACGCCGAGAGCATGAGCAGTTCTTC
>.|TRBV19|TRBJ2-5|TRBD1
CASSISTGAQETQYF
TGTGCCAGTAGTATCTCGACAGGGGCACAAGAGACCCAGTACTTC
>.|TRBV29-1|TRBJ2-1|TRBD1
CSVAQGEDEQFF
TGCAGCGTCGCACAGGGGGAAGATGAGCAGTTCTTC
>many|TRBV6-2/TRBV6-3|TRBJ2-7|.
CASSDQRRSSYEQYF
TGTGCCAGCAGTGACCAGAGGAGGAGCTCCTACGAGCAGTACTTC
>few|TRBV19|TRBJ2-3|TRBD2
CASSIRRGGTDTQYF
TGTGCCAGTAGTATACGTCGGGGGGGCACAGATACGCAGTATTTT
>.|TRBV10-3|TRBJ2-1|TRBD1
CAISGTGEEQFF
TGTGCCATCAGTGGGACAGGGGAAGAACAGTTCTTC
>.|TRBV5-4|TRBJ2-3|.
CASSVGGQDTQYF
TGTGCCAGCAGCGTCGGGGGGCAAGATACGCAGTATTTT
>few|TRBV11-3|TRBJ2-2|TRBD1
CASSLDRTGQNTGELFF
TGTGCCAGCAGCTTAGACCGGACAGGGCAGAACACCGGGGAGCTGTTTTTT
>.|TRBV6-6|TRBJ1-4|.
CASSYAGAGEKLFF
TGTGCCAGCAGTTACGCAGGGGCTGGGGAAAAACTGTTTTTT
>.|TRBV5-1|TRBJ2-1|TRBD2
CASSFYSGTYRTSSYNEQFF
TGCGCCAGCAGCTTTTACTCGGGGACTTACAGGACTAGCTCCTACAATGAGCAGTTCTTC
>.|TRBV11-1|TRBJ2-1|TRBD2
CASSKTSGEYNEQFF
TGTGCCAGCAGCAAGACTAGCGGGGAGTACAATGAGCAGTTCTTC
>.|TRBV7-3|TRBJ2-2|TRBD2
CASRSGGIPTGELFF
TGTGCCAGCAGATCGGGAGGGATCCCCACCGGGGAGCTGTTTTTT
>.|TRBV28|TRBJ1-2|TRBD1
CASRLTGDYGYTF
TGTGCCAGCAGATTGACAGGGGACTATGGCTACACCTTC
>.|TRBV6-5|TRBJ2-7|TRBD2
CASSRLAGSYEQYF
TGTGCCAGCAGTAGACTAGCGGGTAGCTACGAGCAGTACTTC
>.|TRBV7-2|TRBJ2-7|TRBD2
CASSSRSGGAQEQYF
TGTGCCAGCAGCTCGCGTAGCGGGGGGGCGCAGGAGCAGTACTTC
>.|TRBV10-3|TRBJ2-1|.
CAISESTLNEQFF
TGTGCCATCAGTGAGTCGACTCTCAATGAGCAGTTCTTC
>.|TRBV4-1|TRBJ1-1|TRBD1
CASSQTGTGNTEAFF
TGCGCCAGCAGCCAGACCGGGACAGGGAACACTGAAGCTTTCTTT
>few|TRBV4-1|TRBJ2-2|.
CASSQVGRGRRELFF
TGCGCCAGCAGCCAAGTGGGCAGGGGCCGCCGGGAGCTGTTTTTT
>.|TRBV7-8|TRBJ1-1|.
CASSSGGNTEAFF
TGTGCCAGCAGCTCCGGGGGGAACACTGAAGCTTTCTTT
>.|TRBV21-1|TRBJ2-6|.
CASSKAGQWYSGANVLTF
TGTGCCAGCAGCAAAGCCGGACAGTGGTACTCTGGGGCCAACGTCCTGACTTTC
>.|TRBV18|TRBJ2-3|.
CASSPMRGGGTDTQYF
TGTGCCAGCTCACCCATGAGGGGGGGAGGCACAGATACGCAGTATTTT
>.|TRBV29-1|TRBJ2-3|TRBD2
CSVFSSGRAWGLDTQYF
TGCAGCGTTTTTTCTAGCGGGAGGGCCTGGGGTTTGGATACGCAGTATTTT
>.|TRBV7-2|TRBJ1-1|TRBD1
CASSLKGAAGEAFF
TGTGCCAGCAGCTTAAAGGGGGCTGCGGGTGAAGCTTTCTTT
>once|TRBV5-8|TRBJ2-5|TRBD1
CASSFGRQRQGRPETQYF
TGTGCCAGCAGCTTTGGCCGCCAACGACAGGGACGGCCCGAGACCCAGTACTTC
>.|TRBV13|TRBJ2-1|TRBD2
CASSLLTPGLAGVTSSYNEQFF
TGTGCCAGCAGTCTACTGACACCGGGACTAGCGGGGGTCACGAGCTCCTACAATGAGCAGTTCTTC
>.|TRBV11-2|TRBJ1-4|.
CASSLDWASGKLFF
TGTGCCAGCAGCTTAGATTGGGCCAGCGGAAAACTGTTTTTT
>.|TRBV11-1|TRBJ1-5|.
CASSGSIKGLDQPQHF
TGTGCCAGCAGCGGGTCAATTAAGGGGTTGGATCAGCCCCAGCATTTT